The clone carrying this T cell receptor beta chain was counted a single time. What it binds is not known. The authors amplified TCR beta CDR3 regions from RNA transcripts. Following a first-round RT-PCR that used HTBI primers, a second-round multiplex PCR was carried out. TCRdb reprocessed the multiplex PCR reads via MiXCR and lists one record per CDR3 protein. The table has over a million distinct CDR3 sequences, 35% to 45% seen once. Ages of hyperthyroidism patients ran from 18 to 65, and their diagnoses were new, under 2 months' duration. The source of the sample is a study of Graves' ophthalmopathy and Graves' hyperthyroidism. Whole-study results and caveats: Blood shared most expanded thyroid clonotypes above 0.001 frequency.

Trimming at V came to 8 bases and at J to 8 bases, leaving 4 bases not matched to a gene. This CDR3 has 11 amino acids. CDR1 is SGHVS, CDR2 FQNEAQ, per germline. J is TRBJ1-1 and V is TRBV7-8; 8 bases line up with TRBD1. The TCR was taken from an adult man with Graves' hyperthyroidism. What was sequenced was peripheral blood or thyroid tissue (not recorded which). The CDR3 DNA reads as TGTGCCAGCCTAGGGGACAGGGAAGCTTTCTTT. Protein product: CASLGDREAFF.